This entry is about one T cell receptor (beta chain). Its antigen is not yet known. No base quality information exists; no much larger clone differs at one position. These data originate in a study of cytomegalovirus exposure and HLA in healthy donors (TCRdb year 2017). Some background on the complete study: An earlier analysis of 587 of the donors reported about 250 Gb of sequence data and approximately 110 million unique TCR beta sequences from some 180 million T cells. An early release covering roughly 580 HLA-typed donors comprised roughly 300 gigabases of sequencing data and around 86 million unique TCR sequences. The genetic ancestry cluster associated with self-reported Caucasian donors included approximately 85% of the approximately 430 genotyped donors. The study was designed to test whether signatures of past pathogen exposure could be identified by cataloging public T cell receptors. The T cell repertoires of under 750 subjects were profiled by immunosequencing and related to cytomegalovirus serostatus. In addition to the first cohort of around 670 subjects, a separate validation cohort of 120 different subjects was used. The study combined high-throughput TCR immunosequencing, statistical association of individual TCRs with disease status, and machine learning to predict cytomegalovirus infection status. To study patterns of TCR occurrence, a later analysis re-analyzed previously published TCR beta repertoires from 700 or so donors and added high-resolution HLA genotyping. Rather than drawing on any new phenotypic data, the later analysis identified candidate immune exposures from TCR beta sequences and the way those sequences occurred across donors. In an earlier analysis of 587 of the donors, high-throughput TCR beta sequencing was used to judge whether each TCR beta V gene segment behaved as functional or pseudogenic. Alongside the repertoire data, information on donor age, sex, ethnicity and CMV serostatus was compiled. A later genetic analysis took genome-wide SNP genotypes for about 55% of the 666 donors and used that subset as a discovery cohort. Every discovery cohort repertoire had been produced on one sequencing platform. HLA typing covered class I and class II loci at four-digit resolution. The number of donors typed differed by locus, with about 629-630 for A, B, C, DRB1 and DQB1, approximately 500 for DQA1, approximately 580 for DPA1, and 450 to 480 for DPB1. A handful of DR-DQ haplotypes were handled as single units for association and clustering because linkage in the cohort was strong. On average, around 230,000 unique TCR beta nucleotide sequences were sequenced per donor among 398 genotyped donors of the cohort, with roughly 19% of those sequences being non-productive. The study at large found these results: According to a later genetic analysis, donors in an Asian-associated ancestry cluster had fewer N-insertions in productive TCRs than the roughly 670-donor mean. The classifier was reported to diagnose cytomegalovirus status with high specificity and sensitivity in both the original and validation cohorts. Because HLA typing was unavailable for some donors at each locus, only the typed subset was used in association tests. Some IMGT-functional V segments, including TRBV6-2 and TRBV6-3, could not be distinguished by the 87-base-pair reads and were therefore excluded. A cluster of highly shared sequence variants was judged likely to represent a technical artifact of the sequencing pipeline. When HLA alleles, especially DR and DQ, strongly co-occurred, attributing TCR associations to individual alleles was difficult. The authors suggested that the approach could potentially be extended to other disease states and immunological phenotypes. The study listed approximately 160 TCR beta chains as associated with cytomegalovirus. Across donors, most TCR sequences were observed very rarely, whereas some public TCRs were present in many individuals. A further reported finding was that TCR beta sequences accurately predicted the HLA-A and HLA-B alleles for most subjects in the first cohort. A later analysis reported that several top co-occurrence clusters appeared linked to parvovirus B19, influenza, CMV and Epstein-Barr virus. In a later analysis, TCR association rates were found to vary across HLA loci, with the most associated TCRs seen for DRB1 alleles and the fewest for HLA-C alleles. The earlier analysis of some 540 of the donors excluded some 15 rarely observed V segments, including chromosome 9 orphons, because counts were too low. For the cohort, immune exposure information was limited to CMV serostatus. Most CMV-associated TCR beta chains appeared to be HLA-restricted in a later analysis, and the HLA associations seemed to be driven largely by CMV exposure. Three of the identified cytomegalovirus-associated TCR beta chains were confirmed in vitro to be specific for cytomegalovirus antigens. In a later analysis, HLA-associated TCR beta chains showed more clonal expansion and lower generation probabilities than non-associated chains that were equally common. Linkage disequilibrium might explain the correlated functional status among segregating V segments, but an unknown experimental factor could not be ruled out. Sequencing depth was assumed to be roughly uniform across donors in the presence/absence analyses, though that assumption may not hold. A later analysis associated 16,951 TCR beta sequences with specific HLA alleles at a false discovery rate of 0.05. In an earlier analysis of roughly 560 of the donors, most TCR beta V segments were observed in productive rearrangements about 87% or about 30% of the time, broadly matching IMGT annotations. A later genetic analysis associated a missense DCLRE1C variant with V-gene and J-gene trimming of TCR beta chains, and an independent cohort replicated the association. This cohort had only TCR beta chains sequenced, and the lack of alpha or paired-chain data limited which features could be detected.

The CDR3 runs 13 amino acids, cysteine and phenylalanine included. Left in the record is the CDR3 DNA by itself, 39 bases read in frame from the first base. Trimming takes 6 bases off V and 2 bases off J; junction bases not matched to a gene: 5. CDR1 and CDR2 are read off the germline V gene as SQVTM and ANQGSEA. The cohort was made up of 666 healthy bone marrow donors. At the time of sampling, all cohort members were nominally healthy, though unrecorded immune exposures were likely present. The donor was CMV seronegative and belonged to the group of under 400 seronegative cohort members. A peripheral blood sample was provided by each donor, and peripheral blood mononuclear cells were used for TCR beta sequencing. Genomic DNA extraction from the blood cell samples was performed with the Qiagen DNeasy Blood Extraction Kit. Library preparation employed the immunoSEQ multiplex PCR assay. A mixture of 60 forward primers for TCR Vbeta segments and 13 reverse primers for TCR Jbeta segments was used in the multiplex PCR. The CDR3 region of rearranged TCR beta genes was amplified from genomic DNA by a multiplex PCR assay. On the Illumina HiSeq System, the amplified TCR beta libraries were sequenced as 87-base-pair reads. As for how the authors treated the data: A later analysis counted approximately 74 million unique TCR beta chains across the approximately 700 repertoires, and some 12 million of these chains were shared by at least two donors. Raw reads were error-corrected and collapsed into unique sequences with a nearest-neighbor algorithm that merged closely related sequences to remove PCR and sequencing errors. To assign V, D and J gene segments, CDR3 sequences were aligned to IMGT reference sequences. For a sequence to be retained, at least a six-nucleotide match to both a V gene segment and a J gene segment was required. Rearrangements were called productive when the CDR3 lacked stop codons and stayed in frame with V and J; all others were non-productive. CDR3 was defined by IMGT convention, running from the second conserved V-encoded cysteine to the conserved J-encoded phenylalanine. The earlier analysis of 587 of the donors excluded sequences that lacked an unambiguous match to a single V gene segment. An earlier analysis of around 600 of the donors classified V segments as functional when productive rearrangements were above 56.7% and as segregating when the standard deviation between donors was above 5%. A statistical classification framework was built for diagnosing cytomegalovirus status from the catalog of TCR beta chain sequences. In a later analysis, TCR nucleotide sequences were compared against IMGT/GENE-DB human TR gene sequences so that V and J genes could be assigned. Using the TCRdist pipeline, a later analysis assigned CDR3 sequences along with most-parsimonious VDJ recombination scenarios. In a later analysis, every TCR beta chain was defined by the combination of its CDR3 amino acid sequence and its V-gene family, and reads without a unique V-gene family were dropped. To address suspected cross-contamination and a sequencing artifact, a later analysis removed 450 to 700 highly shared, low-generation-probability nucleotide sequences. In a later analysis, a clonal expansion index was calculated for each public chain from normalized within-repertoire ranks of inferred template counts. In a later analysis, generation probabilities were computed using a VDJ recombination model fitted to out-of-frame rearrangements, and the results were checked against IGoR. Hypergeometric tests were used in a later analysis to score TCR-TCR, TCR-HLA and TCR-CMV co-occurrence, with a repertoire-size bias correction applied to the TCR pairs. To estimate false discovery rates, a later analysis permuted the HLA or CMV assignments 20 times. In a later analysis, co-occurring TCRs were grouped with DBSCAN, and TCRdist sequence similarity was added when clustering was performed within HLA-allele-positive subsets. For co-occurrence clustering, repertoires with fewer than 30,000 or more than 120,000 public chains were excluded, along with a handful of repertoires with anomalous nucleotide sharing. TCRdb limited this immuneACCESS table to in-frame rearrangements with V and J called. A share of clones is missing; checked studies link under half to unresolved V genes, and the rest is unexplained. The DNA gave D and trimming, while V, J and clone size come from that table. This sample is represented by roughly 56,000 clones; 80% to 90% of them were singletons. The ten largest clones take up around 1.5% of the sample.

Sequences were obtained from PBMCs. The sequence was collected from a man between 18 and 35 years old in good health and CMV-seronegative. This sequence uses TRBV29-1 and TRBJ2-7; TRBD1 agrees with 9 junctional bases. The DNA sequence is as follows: TGCAGCGTAACCCGACAGGGGGCCTACGAGCAGTACTTC. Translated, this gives CSVTRQGAYEQYF.